This T cell receptor beta chain was identified during a study of cytomegalovirus exposure and HLA in healthy donors. Overall study: Falling in the Caucasian-associated ancestry cluster were about four fifths of some 400 genotyped donors.

Primers for the PCR totalled 60 Vbeta and 13 Jbeta. Data came from immunoSEQ multiplex PCR; TCRdb stores just in-frame clones and leaves some out. This sample has under 150,000 clones, with approximately 84% found just once. Study results and limitations: In a later analysis, CMV-associated beta chains were mostly HLA-associated, it appeared. Researchers catalogued some 160 TCR beta chains as cytomegalovirus-associated. A later examination showed that TCR association rates differed by HLA locus, with DRB1 most and HLA-C fewest.

Comment on this clone: What it binds is not known.

The CDR3 has 14 amino acids. With 5 bases clipped from V and 2 bases from J, the junction kept 6 bases outside the gene matches. Germline loops: CDR1 SEHNR, CDR2 FQNEAQ (reference sequence). Specimen: PBMCs. The V and J genes are TRBV7-9 and TRBJ2-7; 7 bases align to TRBD1. This clonotype was sampled from a boy younger than 10 in good health and CMV-seronegative. The DNA for the CDR3 is TGTGCCAGCAGCGACCGGGACAGAGCCTACGAGCAGTACTTC. It specifies CASSDRDRAYEQYF.